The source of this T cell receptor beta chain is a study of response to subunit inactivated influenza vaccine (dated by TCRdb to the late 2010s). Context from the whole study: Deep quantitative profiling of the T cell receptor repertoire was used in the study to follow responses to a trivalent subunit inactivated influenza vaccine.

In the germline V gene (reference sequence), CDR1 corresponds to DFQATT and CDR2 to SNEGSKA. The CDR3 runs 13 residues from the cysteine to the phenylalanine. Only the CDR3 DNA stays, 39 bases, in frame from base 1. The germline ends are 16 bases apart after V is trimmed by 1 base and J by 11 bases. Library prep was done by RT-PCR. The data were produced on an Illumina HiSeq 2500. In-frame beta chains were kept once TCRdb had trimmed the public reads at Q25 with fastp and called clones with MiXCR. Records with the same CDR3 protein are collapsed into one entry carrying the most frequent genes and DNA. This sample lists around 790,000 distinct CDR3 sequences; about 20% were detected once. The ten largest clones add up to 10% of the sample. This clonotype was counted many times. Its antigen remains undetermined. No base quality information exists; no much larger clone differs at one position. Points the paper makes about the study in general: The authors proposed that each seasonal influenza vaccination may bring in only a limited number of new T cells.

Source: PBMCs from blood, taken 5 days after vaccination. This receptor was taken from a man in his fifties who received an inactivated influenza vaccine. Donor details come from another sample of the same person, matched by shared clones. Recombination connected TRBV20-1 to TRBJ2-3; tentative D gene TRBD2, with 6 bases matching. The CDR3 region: CSARGLARLEQYF. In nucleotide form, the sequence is TGCAGTGCTAGAGGGCTAGCGAGACTCGAGCAGTATTTT.